This note documents a single T cell receptor (beta chain) sequence. Its antigen is still unknown. The sample comes from a study of cytomegalovirus exposure and HLA in healthy donors. Amplification used 60 Vbeta primers and 13 Jbeta primers. Clones were sequenced by immunoSEQ multiplex PCR, and TCRdb holds only the in-frame ones, with some missing. The profile shows roughly 61,000 clones, roughly 90% of them singletons. Study-wide results and limits: The listing of 150 to 200 TCR beta chains classed them as cytomegalovirus-associated. Being productive about 87% or about 30% of the time was typical of most TCR beta V segments in an earlier analysis. In a later analysis, donors in an Asian-associated ancestry cluster reportedly had fewer N-insertions in productive TCRs than the cohort mean. Differences between HLA loci emerged in a later analysis of TCR association rates, with DRB1 most and HLA-C fewest.

The sequencing input was PBMCs. The source of this sequence is a man aged 25-40 years in good health and CMV-seropositive.

The chain's CDR3 is CASSVGSGSSYEQYF. The CDR3 region has the DNA TGTGCCAGCAGCGTAGGCAGCGGGTCCTCCTACGAGCAGTACTTC. V is TRBV9 and J is TRBJ2-7; possibly TRBD2 for D (6 bases). The germline gives CDR1 SGDLS, CDR2 YYNGEE. The CDR3 length is 15 residues. Trimming took off 0 bases at V and 0 bases at J, with 10 bases between the two ends.